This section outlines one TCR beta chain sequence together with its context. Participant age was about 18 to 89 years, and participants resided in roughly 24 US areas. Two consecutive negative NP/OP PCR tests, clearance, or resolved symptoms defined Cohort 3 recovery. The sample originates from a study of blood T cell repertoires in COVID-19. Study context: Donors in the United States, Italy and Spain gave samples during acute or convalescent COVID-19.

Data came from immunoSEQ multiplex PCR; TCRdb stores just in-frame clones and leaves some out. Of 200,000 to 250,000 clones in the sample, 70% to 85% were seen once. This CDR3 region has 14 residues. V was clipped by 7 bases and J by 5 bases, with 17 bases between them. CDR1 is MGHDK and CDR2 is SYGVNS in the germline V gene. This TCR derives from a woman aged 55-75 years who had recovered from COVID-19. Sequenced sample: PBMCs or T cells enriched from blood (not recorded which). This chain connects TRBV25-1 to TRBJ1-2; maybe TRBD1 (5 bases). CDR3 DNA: TGTGCCAGCAAGGAGTCAGGGTTTGGATATGGCTACACCTTC. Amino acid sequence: CASKESGFGYGYTF.